Following are 18 T cell receptor beta chains from one sample sequenced in a study of T cells in Graves' hyperthyroidism and ophthalmopathy. Researchers amplified the TCR beta CDR3 regions from RNA transcripts. When the TCR CDR3 underwent first-round RT-PCR, the HTBI primer set was used. TCRdb redid the calling of the multiplex PCR reads with MiXCR, one entry per CDR3 protein. The sample yields 600,000 or so distinct CDR3 sequences, around 15% seen once. Sequencing was done on a sample of blood. The source of these receptors is a woman younger than 45 with Graves' hyperthyroidism.

This clonotype has just a few counts. At one end the junction does not follow the germline gene, possibly because of a read error. The chain joins TRBV5-1 to TRBJ2-2, with D maybe TRBD1 (5 bases). The germline gives CDR1 SGHRS, CDR2 YFSETQ. CDR3 length equals 15 residues. The CDR3 DNA sequence: TGCGCCAGCCGCTTGGGGCAAATCGGGTCCGGGGAGCTGTTTTTT. It codes for CASRLGQIGSGELFF.

This clonotype was seen repeatedly, ten times or more. This chain joins TRBV7-8 and TRBJ1-5; D is unresolved. The V end was cut by 2 bases, the J end by 6 bases, with 17 bases between. Germline-derived CDR1 and CDR2 are SGHVS and FQNEAQ. This CDR3 comprises 16 residues. The CDR3, as DNA: TGTGCCAGCAGCTTATCAGCCATTCTCGGCCGTCAGCCCCAGCATTTT. Protein: CASSLSAILGRQPQHF. The whole variable domain, remainder taken from reference TRBV7-8 and TRBJ1-5, is GAGVSQSPRYKVAKRGQDVALRCDPISGHVSLFWYQQALGQGPEFLTYFQNEAQLDKSGLPSDRFFAERPEGSVSTLKIQRTQQEDSAVYLCASSLSAILGRQPQHFGDGTRLSIL.

This clonotype was counted only a few times. The rearrangement joins TRBV27 to TRBJ2-3; either TRBD1 or TRBD2 may fit D (5 bases each). The ends were cut back, 5 bases at V and 5 bases at J, with 11 bases in the middle. This CDR3 spans 13 amino acids. Germline lookup yields CDR1 MNHEY and CDR2 SMNVEV (reference sequence). Here the CDR3 DNA reads TGTGCCAGCAGTCGGGGCGCTCAAGATACGCAGTATTTT. Residues: CASSRGAQDTQYF.

The J gene is TRBJ2-3, the V gene TRBV6-2 or TRBV6-3; D is ambiguous. Germline V gene data show CDR1 as MNHEY and CDR2 as SVGEGT. Trimming removed 2 bases from V and 0 bases from J, with 12 bases in between. The CDR3 runs 16 residues. This CDR3 reads CASSYRASPSTDTQYF. CDR3 sequence (DNA): TGTGCCAGCAGTTACCGGGCGTCCCCTAGCACAGATACGCAGTATTTT.

This clonotype was observed a few times. A much larger clone sits a single nucleotide away, making a read error possible. The chain has TRBV7-2 and TRBJ2-7, with D perhaps TRBD2 (5 bases). The CDR3 is 15 residues long. Per germline, CDR1 SGHTA and CDR2 FQGNSA. V was trimmed by 5 bases and J by 0 bases, leaving 14 bases between them. CDR3 in amino acids: CASSPVGASSYEQYF. In DNA form, the CDR3 reads TGTGCCAGCAGCCCAGTGGGAGCGAGCTCCTACGAGCAGTACTTC.

The chain has TRBV19 and TRBJ2-5, with 8 bases matching TRBD1. The germline V gene has CDR1 LNHDA and CDR2 SQIVND (reference sequence). The CDR3 runs to 16 residues. V lost 6 bases to trimming and J lost 5 bases; unmatched junction nucleotides: 14. The CDR3 coding sequence is TGTGCCAGTAGCATGACTACCTGGACAGGGAGGGAGACCCAGTACTTC. This translates into CASSMTTWTGRETQYF.

The chain has TRBV7-9 and TRBJ1-6; no clear D gene. V was cut by 4 bases and J by 10 bases, with 14 bases left in between. The CDR3 is 14 residues long. Germline V gene data show CDR1 as SEHNR and CDR2 as FQNEAQ (reference sequence). The CDR3 sequence is CASSYYPAGSPLHF. The CDR3 coding sequence is TGTGCCAGCAGCTACTACCCAGCGGGCTCACCCCTCCACTTT.

At least ten counts were recorded for this clonotype. The chain links TRBV28 to TRBJ1-5; 8 nucleotides match TRBD1. This CDR3 spans 15 amino acids. Looked up from germline, CDR1 is MDHEN and CDR2 is SYDVKM. Losses at the gene ends were 4 bases for V and 6 bases for J; bases not matched to a gene: 8. CDR3 in DNA: TGTGCCAGCAGTTCAGCCAGGGGGCAGAGTCAGCCCCAGCATTTT. Translated: CASSSARGQSQPQHF. Full variable domain (remainder filled in from reference TRBV28 and TRBJ1-5): DVKVTQSSRYLVKRTGEKVFLECVQDMDHENMFWYRQDPGLGLRLIYFSYDVKMKEKGDIPEGYSVSREKKERFSLILESASTNQTSMYLCASSSARGQSQPQHFGDGTRLSIL.

Points on this clonotype: It may be a read error: a sequence one base away is much more abundant. The V call is TRBV12-3 or TRBV12-4, the J call TRBJ2-1; TRBD2 is a possible D gene (6 bases). The CDR3 runs 15 residues. The CDR3 DNA follows: TGTGCCAGCAGTGCCGGGAGCTTCAACTACGATGAGCAGTTCTTC. Residues: CASSAGSFNYDEQFF.

This clonotype was detected only a few times. The rearrangement links TRBV7-9 to TRBJ1-3; D uncertain. The CDR3 is made up of 15 amino acids. The germline V gene encodes CDR1 SEHNR and CDR2 FQNEAQ (reference sequence). Trimming took off 8 bases at V and 0 bases at J, with 14 bases between the two ends. This CDR3 reads CASQPSGFSGNTIYF. The CDR3 DNA reads as TGTGCCAGCCAGCCCTCGGGTTTCTCTGGAAACACCATATATTTT. The whole variable domain, remainder taken from reference TRBV7-9 and TRBJ1-3, is DTGVSQNPRHKITKRGQNVTFRCDPISEHNRLYWYRQTLGQGPEFLTYFQNEAQLEKSRLLSDRFSAERPKGSFSTLEIQRTEQGDSAMYLCASQPSGFSGNTIYFGEGSWLTVV.

Only a few counts were recorded for this clonotype. The chain combines TRBV19 with TRBJ1-1, with a tentative D call TRBD1 (5 bases). CDR3 length equals 14 residues. Trimming shortened V by 6 bases and J by 4 bases, and 15 bases separated the two germline ends. Per the germline V gene, CDR1 is LNHDA and CDR2 is SQIVND (reference sequence). The CDR3 loop is CASRYDSRGTEAFF. CDR3 sequence (DNA): TGTGCCAGTAGGTACGATTCAAGGGGCACTGAAGCTTTCTTT.

This clonotype has more than one count but fewer than ten. The J gene is TRBJ2-2, the V gene TRBV28; unclear D gene. Germline CDR1 is MDHEN and CDR2 is SYDVKM. The length of the CDR3 is 14 residues. Trimming took 6 bases from V and 6 from J, leaving 14 bases between them. CDR3: CASSPVMGAGELFF. As DNA, the CDR3 is TGTGCCAGCAGCCCCGTGATGGGCGCCGGGGAGCTGTTTTTT. Full variable domain (remainder filled in from reference TRBV28 and TRBJ2-2): DVKVTQSSRYLVKRTGEKVFLECVQDMDHENMFWYRQDPGLGLRLIYFSYDVKMKEKGDIPEGYSVSREKKERFSLILESASTNQTSMYLCASSPVMGAGELFFGEGSRLTVL.

In its sample, this clonotype was seen many times. The genes are TRBV28 and TRBJ1-2; TRBD1 matches at 8 bases. Trimming took 6 bases from V and 1 from J; bases not matched to a gene: 4. Per the germline V gene, CDR1 is MDHEN and CDR2 is SYDVKM. The CDR3 is made up of 14 amino acids. CDR3 in amino acids: CASRSTGVNYGYTF. The CDR3 DNA reads TGTGCCAGCAGGTCGACAGGGGTTAACTATGGCTACACCTTC.

J is TRBJ2-7 and V is TRBV7-8; 8 bases are a match to TRBD2. CDR3 length: 15 residues. V lost 2 bases, J lost 7 bases, and 10 bases stayed unmatched. The germline V gene has CDR1 SGHVS and CDR2 FQNEAQ. The CDR3 coding sequence is TGTGCCAGCAGCTTAAGTCCAGCGGGAGTTGAAGAGCAGTACTTC. It codes for CASSLSPAGVEEQYF.

In its sample, this clonotype was seen many times. This chain uses TRBV28 with TRBJ2-7; TRBD1 matches 9 bases. The germline V gene has CDR1 MDHEN and CDR2 SYDVKM. CDR3 length: 15 amino acids. J gave up 4 bases and V 1 base, and 5 bases lay outside the gene matches. As DNA, the CDR3 is TGTGCCAGCAGTTTATCAGGGACAGGGAAGTACGAGCAGTACTTC. Protein: CASSLSGTGKYEQYF.

This clonotype was observed a few times. The chain combines TRBV30 with TRBJ2-7; D call uncertain. The V gene lost 0 bases and the J gene lost 6 bases, with 12 bases spanning the gap. The V gene's germline CDR1 is GTSNPN and CDR2 SVGIG (reference sequence). This CDR3 has 13 amino acids. In DNA form, the CDR3 reads TGTGCCTGGAGTGTGTCCGTAAGTCTCGAGCAGTACTTC. Translating it yields CAWSVSVSLEQYF.

Concerning this clonotype itself: This may be a read error, as it is one base from a much larger clone. The rearrangement joins TRBV20-1 to TRBJ2-7; D is perhaps TRBD1 or TRBD2 (5 bases each). V lost 4 bases and J 3 bases, leaving 16 bases between the germline ends. CDR1 is DFQATT and CDR2 is SNEGSKA in the germline V gene (reference sequence). The CDR3 covers 14 residues. In DNA form, the CDR3 reads TGCAGTGCTACGTCCTTCCGGGGCAACTACGAGCAGTACTTC. Its protein product is CSATSFRGNYEQYF.

In this sample, this clonotype turned up a few times. The CDR3 nucleotides read TGCGCCAGCAGCCAGGACCCTGCAGGCGTCGGAGGAAACACCATATATTTT. Amino acids: CASSQDPAGVGGNTIYF. The rearrangement joins TRBV4-3 to TRBJ1-3; D not certain. Looked up from germline, CDR1 is LGHNA and CDR2 is YSLEER. With 3 bases removed from V and 4 bases from J, the gap between germline ends came to 19 bases. The CDR3 runs to 17 residues.